The 10 T cell receptor beta chains reported below all come from one sample, sequenced in a study of response to subunit inactivated influenza vaccine. In TCRdb, the RT-PCR reads were re-called with MiXCR into one record per CDR3 protein. The sample records about 830,000 distinct CDR3 sequences, 15% to 20% being singletons. The starting material was PBMCs from blood, obtained roughly 5 days after vaccination. All receptors come from a man aged 50 to 60 who received an inactivated influenza vaccine.

The rearrangement uses TRBV4-3 and TRBJ2-7, with D maybe TRBD1 (6 bases). Per the germline V gene, CDR1 is LGHNA and CDR2 is YSLEER. CDR3 length: 16 residues. Trimming removed 0 bases at V and 2 bases at J, with 14 bases between. The CDR3 loop is CASSQDSWGQTYEQYF. Here the CDR3 DNA reads TGCGCCAGCAGCCAAGATTCGTGGGGACAAACCTACGAGCAGTACTTC.

This clonotype has only a few counts. The V call is TRBV12-3 or TRBV12-4, the J call TRBJ2-3, with a possible D match to TRBD1 (5 bases). V dropped 7 bases and J dropped 1 base, with 12 bases sitting between them. The CDR3 extends over 14 amino acids. CDR3: CASKGPGRTDTQYF. The CDR3 DNA reads as TGTGCCAGCAAGGGCCCAGGGCGCACAGATACGCAGTATTTT.

This clonotype was detected only a few times. V usage is TRBV18 and J usage is TRBJ2-1; 12 nucleotides align to TRBD2. CDR3 length: 16 residues. V shed 1 base, J shed 10 bases, and the junction held 8 bases outside the gene matches. Germline V lookup: CDR1 KGHSH, CDR2 LQKENI. The CDR3 nucleotides are TGTGCCAGCTCACCACGGGGACTAGCGGGCCCAGGAGAGCAGTTCTTC. Its translation: CASSPRGLAGPGEQFF.

This clonotype was detected only a few times. Here the CDR3 reads CASSKSVVNEQFF. CDR3 sequence (DNA): TGTGCCAGCAGCAAAAGCGTAGTCAATGAGCAGTTCTTC. This sequence joins TRBV11-1 and TRBJ2-1; D not certain. CDR3 size: 13 residues. Trimming removed 5 bases at V and 6 bases at J, with 11 bases between. Germline CDR1 and CDR2: SGHAT and FQDESV (reference sequence).

V and J are TRBV6-5 and TRBJ2-3; perhaps D is TRBD1 or TRBD2 (5 bases each). The V and J ends lost 2 bases and 2 bases respectively, with 11 bases between them. The germline CDR1 and CDR2 sequences are MNHEY and SVGAGI. The CDR3 consists of 15 residues. Here the CDR3 DNA reads TGTGCCAGCAGTTACGAGGGGACGTTCACAGATACGCAGTATTTT. The encoded protein is CASSYEGTFTDTQYF.

This clonotype was counted only a few times. The V gene is TRBV12-3 or TRBV12-4, the J gene TRBJ2-5; D might be TRBD1 (5 bases). Between the trimmed V and J ends, which lost 2 bases and 5 bases, there was a span of 12 bases. CDR3 length: 14 amino acids. CDR3 region: CASSLPRAGETQYF. CDR3 coding DNA: TGTGCCAGCAGTTTACCCAGGGCTGGGGAGACCCAGTACTTC.

The chain employs TRBV20-1 and TRBJ1-2; 7 bases agree with TRBD1. The length of the CDR3 is 15 residues. V trimming: 6 bases; J trimming: 0 bases; junction bases outside the gene matches: 10. CDR1 and CDR2 from the germline V gene are DFQATT and SNEGSKA (reference sequence). The CDR3 sequence: CSASGTDRANYGYTF. The CDR3 bases are TGCAGTGCGTCCGGGACAGATCGTGCTAACTATGGCTACACCTTC.

The CDR3, as DNA: TGTGCCAGCAGTTTAAACAGAAATCAGCCCCAGCATTTT. Translated, it gives CASSLNRNQPQHF. V usage is TRBV12-3 or TRBV12-4 and J usage is TRBJ1-5; D gene ambiguous. The CDR3 spans 13 residues. V gave up 2 bases and J gave up 4 bases, with 6 bases separating them.

The chain recombines TRBV9 with TRBJ2-2; 11 bases agree with TRBD2. From germline, CDR1 is SGDLS and CDR2 YYNGEE. This CDR3 region has 16 residues. Trimming removed 4 bases from V and 4 bases from J; junction bases left unmatched: 6. The CDR3 DNA follows: TGTGCCAGCAGCACATGGACTAGCGGGTCCACCGGGGAGCTGTTTTTT. Amino acids: CASSTWTSGSTGELFF.

This sequence joins TRBV5-1 and TRBJ2-1, with D maybe TRBD1 (5 bases). This CDR3 contains 17 residues. V was shortened by 0 bases and J by 0 bases, with 13 bases between the two germline ends. Germline V gives CDR1 SGHRS, CDR2 YFSETQ. CDR3 protein: CASSLDQGAASYNEQFF. The DNA of the CDR3 is TGCGCCAGCAGCTTGGACCAAGGGGCGGCCTCCTACAATGAGCAGTTCTTC. Together with reference TRBV5-1 and TRBJ2-1, the CDR3 gives the full variable domain: KAGVTQTPRYLIKTRGQQVTLSCSPISGHRSVSWYQQTPGQGLQFLFEYFSETQRNKGNFPGRFSGRQFSNSRSEMNVSTLELGDSALYLCASSLDQGAASYNEQFFGPGTRLTVL.